Presented here are 25 T cell receptor beta chains from one specimen sequenced in a study of beta chain features in type 1 diabetes. The sequenced template was cDNA made from the entire isolated RNA. The protocol was immunoSEQ multiplex PCR, while the TCRdb copy is restricted to in-frame clones and leaves out a portion. Of about 110,000 clones listed, almost 40% are singletons. Sequenced: stem cell memory CD4+ T cells from blood. These receptors all stem from a woman between 18 and 30 years old in good health.

V usage is TRBV2 and J usage is TRBJ2-2, with 12 bases matching TRBD2. Germline V gene data show CDR1 as SNHLY and CDR2 as FYNNEI. There are 17 residues in the CDR3. With V trimmed by 4 bases and J by 1 base, 4 bases remained unmatched. CDR3 in amino acids: CASSGTSGRRNTGELFF. The CDR3 DNA sequence: TGTGCCAGCAGTGGCACTAGCGGGAGGAGGAACACCGGGGAGCTGTTTTTT.

This clone came up a few times. The rearrangement links TRBV27 to TRBJ2-5; maybe TRBD1 (6 bases). This CDR3 contains 14 residues. The germline CDR1 and CDR2 sequences are MNHEY and SMNVEV (reference sequence). With 8 bases removed from V and 7 bases from J, the gap between germline ends came to 20 bases. This CDR3 is CASRGTGPVGTQYF. The CDR3 DNA sequence: TGTGCCAGCCGAGGTACAGGGCCGGTGGGGACCCAGTACTTC.

Details on this clone: At one of its ends the junction is not consistent with the germline gene, which may arise from a read error. The same CDR3 is also encoded by other DNA sequences in this sample. The V call is TRBV7-9, the J call TRBJ2-5, with D perhaps matching TRBD1 (6 bases). The CDR3 sequence is 14 residues long. Per the germline V gene, CDR1 is SEHNR and CDR2 is FQNEAQ (reference sequence). The CDR3: CASSRGQILETQYF. The DNA of the CDR3 is TGTGCCAGCAGCAGAGGACAGATTTTAGAGACTCAGTACTTC.

This clone was seen only a few times. V gene TRBV20-1 combines with J gene TRBJ2-7; TRBD1 matches 9 bases. The V gene end was trimmed by 6 bases and the J gene end by 3 bases; junction bases not matched to a gene: 0. Germline V gene data show CDR1 as DFQATT and CDR2 as SNEGSKA (reference sequence). The CDR3 loop spans 11 amino acids. CDR3 protein: CSAGQGYEQYF. For the CDR3, the DNA is TGCAGTGCGGGACAGGGCTACGAGCAGTACTTC.

This chain joins TRBV27 and TRBJ2-6; D unresolved. The germline V gene has CDR1 MNHEY and CDR2 SMNVEV (reference sequence). There are 15 residues in the CDR3. Trimming pared 6 bases from V and 0 bases from J, leaving 9 bases between. The CDR3, as DNA: TGTGCCAGCAGCCCGACAAGCTCTGGGGCCAACGTCCTGACTTTC. Translation: CASSPTSSGANVLTF. Looking up the rest from reference TRBV27 and TRBJ2-6 gives the full variable domain: EAQVTQNPRYLITVTGKKLTVTCSQNMNHEYMSWYRQDPGLGLRQIYYSMNVEVTDKGDVPEGYKVSRKEKRNFPLILESPSPNQTSLYFCASSPTSSGANVLTFGAGSRLTVL.

This chain connects TRBV4-2 to TRBJ2-7, with 10 bases lining up with TRBD2. The CDR3 runs to 15 residues. V lost 1 base to trimming and J lost 2 bases; unmatched junction nucleotides: 2. Germline loops: CDR1 LGHNA, CDR2 YNFKEQ. The CDR3 coding sequence is TGTGCCAGCAGCCAAGGGACTAGCGGAGCCTACGAGCAGTACTTC. This sequence encodes CASSQGTSGAYEQYF.

The gene calls are TRBV5-1 and TRBJ1-2; 9 bases are shared with TRBD1. The CDR3 is 14 residues long. With V trimmed by 2 bases and J by 7 bases, 6 bases remained unmatched. Germline lookup yields CDR1 SGHRS and CDR2 YFSETQ. CDR3 coding DNA: TGCGCCAGCAGCTTTGGGACAGGGACGTTTGGCTACACCTTC. This gives the protein CASSFGTGTFGYTF.

The chain couples TRBV5-1 to TRBJ1-2; TRBD1 agrees at 8 bases. J gave up 2 bases and V 4 bases, and 7 bases lay outside the gene matches. From germline, CDR1 is SGHRS and CDR2 YFSETQ. The CDR3 is made up of 15 amino acids. The CDR3 DNA sequence: TGCGCCAGCAGCCAGGGGGCCGCCAGGAACTATGGCTACACCTTC. The encoded protein is CASSQGAARNYGYTF. Supplemented by reference TRBV5-1 and TRBJ1-2, the full variable domain reads KAGVTQTPRYLIKTRGQQVTLSCSPISGHRSVSWYQQTPGQGLQFLFEYFSETQRNKGNFPGRFSGRQFSNSRSEMNVSTLELGDSALYLCASSQGAARNYGYTFGSGTRLTVV.

The V call is TRBV29-1, the J call TRBJ1-4; D call uncertain. The ends were cut back, 6 bases at V and 7 bases at J, with 18 bases in the middle. This CDR3 region has 14 residues. Per germline, CDR1 SQVTM and CDR2 ANQGSEA. Here the CDR3 reads CSVVQYPGGEKLFF. The CDR3 DNA reads TGCAGCGTCGTTCAGTATCCGGGTGGTGAAAAACTGTTTTTT.

This clone appeared a few times. The rearrangement uses TRBV5-1 and TRBJ1-2; 8 bases agree with TRBD1. Germline V gene sequence: CDR1 SGHRS, CDR2 YFSETQ. The V and J ends lost 5 bases and 3 bases, in that order; junction bases with no gene match: 3. The CDR3 runs to 13 residues. This CDR3 reads CASRLDRDYGYTF. CDR3 in DNA: TGCGCCAGCAGACTGGACAGGGACTATGGCTACACCTTC.

This clone was counted a single time. The junction and the germline gene differ at one end; a read error may be behind it. The chain recombines TRBV7-7 with TRBJ1-1, with D uncertain. The CDR3 totals 13 residues. Germline CDR1 reads SSHAT; CDR2 reads FNYEAQ (reference sequence). The CDR3 DNA reads as TGTGCTAGCAGCTTAGCAGGAGACACTGAAGCTTTCTTT. This gives the protein CASSLAGDTEAFF.

The rearrangement links TRBV5-1 to TRBJ2-2; TRBD1 might be the D (6 bases). The CDR3 has 13 amino acids. Trimming pared 4 bases from V and 2 bases from J, leaving 6 bases between. The germline V gene has CDR1 SGHRS and CDR2 YFSETQ. The CDR3 DNA follows: TGCGCCAGCAGCGGGGGCAACACCGGGGAGCTGTTTTTT. As protein: CASSGGNTGELFF.

The CDR3 region has the DNA TGTGCCAGCAGCTTAGGACTAGCGGGCCTCACAGATACGCAGTATTTT. This gives the protein CASSLGLAGLTDTQYF. V gene TRBV11-2 combines with J gene TRBJ2-3; 10 nucleotides align to TRBD2. This CDR3 contains 16 residues. Trimming at V came to 1 base and at J to 2 bases, leaving 3 bases not matched to a gene. CDR1 SGHAT and CDR2 FQNNGV come from the germline V gene.

The chain couples TRBV9 to TRBJ1-2, with 7 nucleotides matching TRBD1. The germline V gene has CDR1 SGDLS and CDR2 YYNGEE. Trimming cost V 6 bases and J 9 bases; bases outside gene matches: 8. The CDR3 is made up of 12 amino acids. CDR3 residues: CASNRQGLSYTF. Written as DNA, the CDR3 is TGTGCCAGCAACCGACAGGGACTTAGCTACACCTTC.

This clone occurred a few times. V is TRBV4-2 and J is TRBJ2-6; 10 bases fit TRBD2. This CDR3 is 20 amino acids long. Germline V gene lookup returns CDR1 LGHNA and CDR2 YNFKEQ. The V and J ends lost 4 bases and 0 bases, in that order; junction bases with no gene match: 12. CDR3 DNA sequence: TGTGCCAGCAGCCTTCAGAGGCTAGCGGGAGTATCCTCTGGGGCCAACGTCCTGACTTTC. Amino acid sequence: CASSLQRLAGVSSGANVLTF.

J is TRBJ1-1 and V is TRBV5-1; tentative D call: TRBD1 (5 bases). The V and J ends lost 1 base and 3 bases respectively, with 10 bases between them. Germline-derived CDR1 and CDR2 are SGHRS and YFSETQ. The CDR3 sequence is 14 residues long. The DNA for the CDR3 is TGCGCCAGCAGCTTGCAGGGCTTGGACACTGAAGCTTTCTTT. Residues: CASSLQGLDTEAFF.

Only a few counts were recorded for this clone. Written as DNA, the CDR3 is TGTGCCAGCAGCTTGGCTACGGGGCTAGCGGGATCGCATGAGCAGTTCTTC. It is translated as CASSLATGLAGSHEQFF. The chain combines TRBV5-4 with TRBJ2-1; 9 bases agree with TRBD2. The germline V gene encodes CDR1 SGHNT and CDR2 YYREEE (reference sequence). CDR3 size: 17 residues. V lost 0 bases, J lost 8 bases, and 12 bases stayed unmatched.

This rearrangement joins TRBV9 to TRBJ1-5; D is uncertain. Germline-derived CDR1 and CDR2 are SGDLS and YYNGEE. V was clipped by 0 bases and J by 6 bases, with 10 bases between them. This CDR3 is built from 14 residues. The CDR3 bases are TGTGCCAGCAGCGTAGGGGGAGGCTTTCAGCCCCAGCATTTT. Its protein is CASSVGGGFQPQHF.

The chain is built from TRBV21-1 and TRBJ2-7; TRBD1 is taken as the D call from the table, unchecked against the DNA. TRBV21-1 is a documented pseudogene. The CDR3 has 18 residues. In DNA, the CDR3 is TGTGCCAGCAGCAATCGAATTGTGCAGGGAATGGGCTCCTACGAGCAGTACTTC. It is translated as CASSNRIVQGMGSYEQYF.

The chain employs TRBV19 and TRBJ1-1; weak D call: TRBD1 (6 bases). The germline V gene has CDR1 LNHDA and CDR2 SQIVND (reference sequence). Trimming left V 6 bases short and J 1 base short, with 12 bases between. This CDR3 has 14 residues. CDR3 loop: CASRGRGANTEAFF. The DNA of the CDR3 is TGTGCCAGTAGAGGCAGGGGTGCGAACACTGAAGCTTTCTTT.

The chain recombines TRBV5-4 with TRBJ1-2; D possibly corresponds to TRBD1 (6 bases). Germline CDR1 is SGHNT and CDR2 is YYREEE (reference sequence). V lost 3 bases and J 0 bases, leaving 9 bases between the germline ends. The CDR3 is made up of 14 amino acids. The CDR3 DNA reads TGTGCCAGCAGCTGGACAGCAGCTAACTATGGCTACACCTTC. The encoded protein is CASSWTAANYGYTF.

This clone turned up a few times. J is TRBJ1-2 and V is TRBV5-4; a possible D gene is TRBD1 (5 bases). CDR3 size: 15 residues. The germline CDR1 and CDR2 sequences are SGHNT and YYREEE (reference sequence). The V and J ends lost 4 bases and 7 bases respectively, with 20 bases between them. In nucleotides, the CDR3 is TGTGCCAGCAGCACGCTACAGGCCCCTACTTCTGGCTACACCTTC. This codes for CASSTLQAPTSGYTF.

This clone was seen only a few times. This chain joins TRBV5-4 and TRBJ1-2; TRBD1 is a possible D gene (6 bases). Between the trimmed V and J ends, which lost 2 bases and 8 bases, there was a span of 16 bases. The CDR3 runs 14 residues. Germline V lookup: CDR1 SGHNT, CDR2 YYREEE (reference sequence). CDR3 nucleotides: TGTGCCAGCAGCTTCGTACAGGGAACAGACGGCTACACCTTC. As protein: CASSFVQGTDGYTF.

The chain recombines TRBV9 with TRBJ1-1, with D unresolved. The CDR3 is made up of 17 amino acids. Germline V lookup: CDR1 SGDLS, CDR2 YYNGEE. The ends were cut back, 3 bases at V and 1 base at J, with 19 bases in the middle. In nucleotides, the CDR3 is TGTGCCAGCAGCGCCCGACAAGTCGGGAACGAGAACACTGAAGCTTTCTTT. Translating it yields CASSARQVGNENTEAFF.

This clone has a single count. The chain carries TRBV5-1 and TRBJ1-5; D unresolved. V was pared by 4 bases and J by 3 bases, with 8 bases between. This CDR3 has 13 amino acids. Germline CDR1 reads SGHRS; CDR2 reads YFSETQ. Here the CDR3 reads CASSRGINQPQHF. CDR3 nucleotides: TGCGCCAGCAGCCGGGGAATCAATCAGCCCCAGCATTTT.